The T cell receptor (beta chain) described here comes from a study of T cell changes during pregnancy in multiple sclerosis. The length of the CDR3 is 15 residues. V was trimmed by 0 bases and J by 8 bases, leaving 16 bases between them. Per germline, CDR1 KGHSH and CDR2 LQKENI. Clones were sequenced by immunoSEQ multiplex PCR, and TCRdb holds only the in-frame ones, with some missing. The sample shows 35,000 or so clones, 90% to 95% of them seen only once. The genes are TRBV18 and TRBJ1-2; maybe TRBD1 (5 bases). The receptor was derived from a female donor with multiple sclerosis, enrolled in a pregnancy study. The sequencing here drew on CD4+ T cells from peripheral blood mononuclear cells, taken after pregnancy. DNA of the CDR3: TGTGCCAGCTCACCACCGGCAGGGAGGGTTCTCGGCTACACCTTC. Residues: CASSPPAGRVLGYTF.